This entry concerns a single TCR beta chain. This table comes from immunoSEQ multiplex PCR, and its TCRdb copy is limited to in-frame clones, with some not included. The table lists about 360,000 clones, just over 85% of them singletons. This CDR3 is 15 amino acids long. V gave up 0 bases and J gave up 6 bases; unmatched junction bases: 4. Germline CDR1 is SGDLS and CDR2 is YYNGEE. This entry comes from a study of cytomegalovirus exposure and HLA in healthy donors. This TCR was recovered from a woman between 18 and 29 years old in good health and CMV-seronegative. Input material: PBMCs. The chain recombines TRBV9 with TRBJ2-1; 9 nucleotides agree with TRBD1. CDR3 in amino acids: CASSVVGTGTNEQFF. CDR3 nucleotide sequence: TGTGCCAGCAGCGTAGTAGGGACAGGGACCAATGAGCAGTTCTTC. The full variable domain, completed using reference TRBV9 and TRBJ2-1, is DSGVTQTPKHLITATGQRVTLRCSPRSGDLSVYWYQQSLDQGLQFLIQYYNGEERAKGNILERFSAQQFPDLHSELNLSSLELGDSALYFCASSVVGTGTNEQFFGPGTRLTVL.